This entry lists 20 T cell receptor beta chains sequenced from one sample in a study of beta chain features in type 1 diabetes. Study-level findings and limits: Type 1 diabetes patients showed a moderate but significant shortening of TCRB CDR3s in all four CD4+ subsets.

The isolated RNA, all of it, was reverse transcribed, so expressed TCRB transcripts were what got sequenced. Generated by immunoSEQ multiplex PCR, the TCRdb table keeps only in-frame clones and is missing some. The table shows 600,000 to 700,000 clones, with roughly an eighth occurring only once. Their antigen targets remain unknown. The sample comprised naive CD4+ T cells from blood. These TCRs come from a man aged 18 to 35 with type 1 diabetes.

This clone has just a few counts. This sequence joins TRBV10-3 and TRBJ1-1; no clear D. Germline loops: CDR1 ENHRY, CDR2 SYGVKD. V was pared by 0 bases and J by 5 bases, with 10 bases between. This CDR3 contains 14 residues. The CDR3 reads CAISESDSFTEAFF. The CDR3 DNA is TGTGCCATCAGTGAGTCGGACTCCTTTACTGAAGCTTTCTTT.

In its sample, this clone was seen a few times. The V and J genes are TRBV4-1 and TRBJ1-3; no definite D call. V shed 4 bases and J shed 4 bases, with 14 bases lying between them. Germline lookup yields CDR1 MGHRA and CDR2 YSYEKL. The CDR3 is 15 amino acids. The CDR3 sequence: CASSLWPRSGNTIYF. In DNA, the CDR3 is TGCGCCAGCAGCCTTTGGCCGCGCTCCGGAAACACCATATATTTT.

The sample holds a few counts of this clone. V usage is TRBV20-1 and J usage is TRBJ2-5, with D unresolved. This CDR3 is 11 amino acids long. CDR1 is DFQATT and CDR2 is SNEGSKA in the germline V gene (reference sequence). V lost 8 bases, J lost 4 bases, and 11 bases lay in between. The CDR3 sequence is CSKGSRETQYF. CDR3 nucleotide sequence: TGCAGTAAGGGAAGCAGAGAGACCCAGTACTTC.

The sample holds a few counts of this clone. The chain has TRBV4-1 and TRBJ1-1; a weak D match, TRBD1 (5 bases). There are 13 residues in the CDR3. Trimming shortened V by 3 bases and J by 4 bases, and 9 bases separated the two germline ends. Germline values: CDR1 MGHRA, CDR2 YSYEKL. Here the CDR3 DNA reads TGCGCCAGCAGCCAGGGGGTGGGCACTGAAGCTTTCTTT. Protein: CASSQGVGTEAFF.

In nucleotides, the CDR3 is TGTGCCAGCAGTGAAGGGGACCGAGGGGAGCAGTACTTC. Amino acid sequence: CASSEGDRGEQYF. The V gene is TRBV2, the J gene TRBJ2-7; D tentatively fits TRBD1 or TRBD2 (5 bases each). This CDR3 comprises 13 residues. The V gene's germline CDR1 is SNHLY and CDR2 FYNNEI. V was trimmed by 1 base and J by 7 bases, leaving 11 bases between them. Combining the CDR3 with reference TRBV2 and TRBJ2-7 gives the whole variable domain EPEVTQTPSHQVTQMGQEVILRCVPISNHLYFYWYRQILGQKVEFLVSFYNNEISEKSEIFDDQFSVERPDGSNFTLKIRSTKLEDSAMYFCASSEGDRGEQYFGPGTRLTVT.

Only a few counts were recorded for this clone. The CDR3 bases are TGTGCCAGTAGTATGATCGTTGGGGAGCCCCAGCATTTT. Residues: CASSMIVGEPQHF. V usage is TRBV19 and J usage is TRBJ1-5; unclear D gene. Germline assignment: CDR1 LNHDA and CDR2 SQIVND (reference sequence). V was trimmed by 3 bases and J by 8 bases, leaving 11 bases between them. This CDR3 is built from 13 residues.

This clone was seen a few times. The chain combines TRBV4-1 with TRBJ1-1, with D possibly being TRBD1 (6 bases). V was shortened by 4 bases and J by 1 base, with 13 bases between the two germline ends. From germline, CDR1 is MGHRA and CDR2 YSYEKL. The CDR3 extends over 15 amino acids. The CDR3, as DNA: TGCGCCAGCAGCCTTCCGACAGGCGGGAACACTGAAGCTTTCTTT. Amino acids: CASSLPTGGNTEAFF.

This chain links TRBV5-1 with TRBJ2-5, with D unclear. V was pared by 0 bases and J by 3 bases, with 12 bases between. From germline, CDR1 is SGHRS and CDR2 YFSETQ. CDR3 length: 15 residues. The DNA for the CDR3 is TGCGCCAGCAGCTTGGCCCTGACGCGAGAAGAGACCCAGTACTTC. Translating gives CASSLALTREETQYF.

This clone was observed a few times. The same CDR3 also results from other DNA sequences found in this sample. The chain couples TRBV18 to TRBJ2-1; the D is unclear. This CDR3 is built from 12 residues. CDR1 and CDR2 (germline): KGHSH, LQKENI. V was trimmed by 3 bases and J by 5 bases, leaving 5 bases between them. As DNA, the CDR3 is TGTGCCAGCTCACCCCCGAACAATGAGCAGTTCTTC. Translated, it gives CASSPPNNEQFF. Looking up the rest from reference TRBV18 and TRBJ2-1 gives the full variable domain: NAGVMQNPRHLVRRRGQEARLRCSPMKGHSHVYWYRQLPEEGLKFMVYLQKENIIDESGMPKERFSAEFPKEGPSILRIQQVVRGDSAAYFCASSPPNNEQFFGPGTRLTVL.

The chain carries TRBV28 and TRBJ2-7, with D possibly matching TRBD1 (6 bases). The CDR3 length is 13 residues. The germline V gene has CDR1 MDHEN and CDR2 SYDVKM. The ends were cut back, 2 bases at V and 4 bases at J, with 9 bases in the middle. CDR3 amino acids: CASSLPDSYEQYF. In DNA form, the CDR3 reads TGTGCCAGCAGTTTACCGGACAGTTACGAGCAGTACTTC.

This clone has a handful of counts. This CDR3 is also generated by other DNA sequences in the sample. The genes are TRBV18 and TRBJ1-1; D may be TRBD1 (6 bases). In germline, CDR1 is KGHSH, CDR2 LQKENI. The V end was cut by 2 bases, the J end by 1 base, with 8 bases between. The CDR3 covers 14 residues. The CDR3 nucleotides read TGTGCCAGCTCACCAGAGACAGGGAACACTGAAGCTTTCTTT. Amino acid sequence: CASSPETGNTEAFF.

The CDR3 region is CASSSPGTGESGELFF. CDR3 DNA: TGTGCCAGCAGCTCCCCCGGTACAGGGGAATCCGGGGAGCTGTTTTTT. The chain has TRBV5-4 and TRBJ2-2, with 7 bases that match TRBD1. The V gene's germline CDR1 is SGHNT and CDR2 YYREEE (reference sequence). CDR3 length equals 16 residues. V lost 3 bases to trimming and J lost 6 bases; unmatched junction nucleotides: 11.

The chain employs TRBV18 and TRBJ2-5; D could derive from TRBD1 or TRBD2 (5 bases each). V dropped 0 bases and J dropped 5 bases, with 13 bases sitting between them. This CDR3 is 15 amino acids long. Germline-derived CDR1 and CDR2 are KGHSH and LQKENI. The CDR3 DNA is TGTGCCAGCTCACCACCCGGACGCGAGGGGGAGACCCAGTACTTC. It encodes CASSPPGREGETQYF.

This clone was observed a few times. The CDR3 DNA reads TGTGCCAGCAGCGTAGGGGCCAGCACAAAAGGTTGGGGACCCTACGAGCAGTACTTC. Residues: CASSVGASTKGWGPYEQYF. The chain carries TRBV9 and TRBJ2-7; either TRBD1 or TRBD2 may fit D (5 bases each). This CDR3 is built from 19 residues. Germline CDR1 reads SGDLS; CDR2 reads YYNGEE. V lost 0 bases and J 2 bases, leaving 24 bases between the germline ends. The full variable domain, its missing parts supplied by reference TRBV9 and TRBJ2-7, is DSGVTQTPKHLITATGQRVTLRCSPRSGDLSVYWYQQSLDQGLQFLIQYYNGEERAKGNILERFSAQQFPDLHSELNLSSLELGDSALYFCASSVGASTKGWGPYEQYFGPGTRLTVT.

This clone was observed a handful of times. This chain links TRBV11-3 with TRBJ2-7; 9 bases match TRBD1. V lost 5 bases and J lost 5; bases outside the gene matches: 7. Germline CDR1 reads SGHNT; CDR2 reads YENEEA. There are 14 residues in the CDR3. The CDR3: CASSKGQGSNEQYF. The CDR3 DNA reads TGTGCCAGCAGCAAAGGACAGGGGTCGAACGAGCAGTACTTC.

V and J are TRBV27 and TRBJ1-4; D may be TRBD1 (6 bases). V lost 2 bases, J lost 7 bases, and 11 bases lay in between. Germline CDR1 reads MNHEY; CDR2 reads SMNVEV (reference sequence). There are 14 residues in the CDR3. The CDR3 spells CASSLTGASEKLFF. CDR3 nucleotides: TGTGCCAGCAGTTTAACGGGGGCGAGTGAAAAACTGTTTTTT.

A few counts support this clone. V is TRBV27 and J is TRBJ2-6; tentative D call: TRBD1 (5 bases). This CDR3 region has 13 residues. V was clipped by 4 bases and J by 9 bases, with 10 bases between them. Germline V gene data show CDR1 as MNHEY and CDR2 as SMNVEV (reference sequence). CDR3 DNA sequence: TGTGCCAGCAGTTCTCCCAGGGTCAACGTCCTGACTTTC. It yields the protein CASSSPRVNVLTF.

This rearrangement joins TRBV18 to TRBJ2-7; perhaps D is TRBD1 or TRBD2 (6 bases each). Germline V CDR1 and CDR2: KGHSH, LQKENI. V shed 2 bases and J shed 0 bases, with 14 bases lying between them. This CDR3 spans 16 amino acids. CDR3 DNA sequence: TGTGCCAGCTCACCATTTGGAGGGGACAACTCCTACGAGCAGTACTTC. It encodes CASSPFGGDNSYEQYF.

This clone showed up just a few times. This chain joins TRBV19 and TRBJ2-1; possible D gene TRBD2, 5 bases. The germline V gene encodes CDR1 LNHDA and CDR2 SQIVND (reference sequence). This CDR3 comprises 13 residues. V was cut by 4 bases and J by 5 bases, with 9 bases left in between. CDR3 region: CASSTPGNNEQFF. For the CDR3, the DNA is TGTGCCAGTAGTACTCCCGGGAACAATGAGCAGTTCTTC. The full variable domain, in which reference TRBV19 and TRBJ2-1 provide the parts outside the CDR3, is DGGITQSPKYLFRKEGQNVTLSCEQNLNHDAMYWYRQDPGQGLRLIYYSQIVNDFQKGDIAEGYSVSREKKESFPLTVTSAQKNPTAFYLCASSTPGNNEQFFGPGTRLTVL.

Ten or more counts support this clone. This same CDR3 is encoded by further DNA sequences in the sample. This rearrangement joins TRBV14 to TRBJ1-3; D ambiguous. The CDR3 is 12 residues long. V gave up 6 bases and J gave up 1 base, with 4 bases separating them. From germline, CDR1 is SGHDN and CDR2 FVKESK. This CDR3 reads CASSLSGNTIYF. The CDR3 DNA is TGTGCCAGCAGTCTTTCTGGAAACACCATATATTTT.